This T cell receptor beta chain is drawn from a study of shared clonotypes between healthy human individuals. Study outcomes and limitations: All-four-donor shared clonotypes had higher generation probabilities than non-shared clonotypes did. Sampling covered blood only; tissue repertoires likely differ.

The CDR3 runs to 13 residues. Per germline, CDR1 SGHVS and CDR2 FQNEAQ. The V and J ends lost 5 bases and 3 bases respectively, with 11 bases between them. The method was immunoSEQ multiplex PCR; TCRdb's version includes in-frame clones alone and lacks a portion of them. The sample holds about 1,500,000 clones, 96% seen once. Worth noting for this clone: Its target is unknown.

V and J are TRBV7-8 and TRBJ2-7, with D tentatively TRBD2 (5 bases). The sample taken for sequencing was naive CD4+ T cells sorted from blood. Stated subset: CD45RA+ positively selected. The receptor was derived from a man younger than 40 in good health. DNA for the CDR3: TGTGCCAGCAGCAAAACTAGGAACTACGAGCAGTACTTC. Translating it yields CASSKTRNYEQYF.